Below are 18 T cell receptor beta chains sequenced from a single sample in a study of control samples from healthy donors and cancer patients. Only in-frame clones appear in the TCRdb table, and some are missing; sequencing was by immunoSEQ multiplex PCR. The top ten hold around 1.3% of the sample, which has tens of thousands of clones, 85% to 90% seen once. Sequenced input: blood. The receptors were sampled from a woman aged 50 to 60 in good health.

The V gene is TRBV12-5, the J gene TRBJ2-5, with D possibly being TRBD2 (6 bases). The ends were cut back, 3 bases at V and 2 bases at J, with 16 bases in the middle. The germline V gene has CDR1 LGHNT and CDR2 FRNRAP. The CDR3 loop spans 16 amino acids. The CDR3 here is CASGFGFSGSQETQYF. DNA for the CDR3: TGTGCTAGTGGTTTTGGGTTTAGCGGATCACAAGAGACCCAGTACTTC.

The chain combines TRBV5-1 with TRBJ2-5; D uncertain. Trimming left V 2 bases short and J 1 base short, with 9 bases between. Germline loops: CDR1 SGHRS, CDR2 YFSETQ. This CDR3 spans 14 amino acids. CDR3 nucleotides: TGCGCCAGCAGCTTCTGGACGGGCCAAGAGACCCAGTACTTC. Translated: CASSFWTGQETQYF.

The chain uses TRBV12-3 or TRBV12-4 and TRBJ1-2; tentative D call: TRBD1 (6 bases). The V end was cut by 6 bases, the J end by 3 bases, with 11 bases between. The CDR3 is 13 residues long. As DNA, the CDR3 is TGTGCCAGCAGCCTTACAGGGTACTATGGCTACACCTTC. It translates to CASSLTGYYGYTF.

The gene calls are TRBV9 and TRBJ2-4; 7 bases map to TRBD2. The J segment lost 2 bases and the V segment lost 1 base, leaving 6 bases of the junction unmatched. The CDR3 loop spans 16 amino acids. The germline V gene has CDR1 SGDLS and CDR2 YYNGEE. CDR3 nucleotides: TGTGCCAGCAGCGTAAGGGAGCGGGAACCCAAAAACATTCAGTACTTC. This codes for CASSVREREPKNIQYF.

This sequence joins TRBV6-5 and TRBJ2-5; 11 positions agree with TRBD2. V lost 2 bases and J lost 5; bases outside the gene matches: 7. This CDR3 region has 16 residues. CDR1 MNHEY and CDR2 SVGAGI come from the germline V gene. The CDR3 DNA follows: TGTGCCAGCAGTTACCTTAGCGGGAGGGGTCAGGAGACCCAGTACTTC. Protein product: CASSYLSGRGQETQYF.

CDR3 coding DNA: TGCGCCAGCAGCCAAGATCTTAGCGGGGGGTTTGAGCAGTTCTTC. Amino acid sequence: CASSQDLSGGFEQFF. The chain uses TRBV4-3 and TRBJ2-1; 10 bases map to TRBD2. The trim removed 0 bases at V and 9 bases at J, leaving 5 bases unmatched. The CDR3 is 15 amino acids. CDR1 and CDR2 from the germline V gene are LGHNA and YSLEER.

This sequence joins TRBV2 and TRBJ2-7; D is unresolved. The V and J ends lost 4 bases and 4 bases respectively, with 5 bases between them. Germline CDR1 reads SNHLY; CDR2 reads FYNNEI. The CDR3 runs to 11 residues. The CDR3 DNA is TGTGCCAGCAGTGTGGAATACGAGCAGTACTTC. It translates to CASSVEYEQYF.

CDR3: CASTLKRGAGYTF. Here the CDR3 DNA reads TGTGCCAGCACCCTGAAGCGGGGCGCCGGCTACACCTTC. This chain joins TRBV27 and TRBJ1-2; maybe TRBD1 (5 bases). The CDR3 is made up of 13 amino acids. The germline V gene has CDR1 MNHEY and CDR2 SMNVEV (reference sequence). With 7 bases removed from V and 8 bases from J, the gap between germline ends came to 17 bases.

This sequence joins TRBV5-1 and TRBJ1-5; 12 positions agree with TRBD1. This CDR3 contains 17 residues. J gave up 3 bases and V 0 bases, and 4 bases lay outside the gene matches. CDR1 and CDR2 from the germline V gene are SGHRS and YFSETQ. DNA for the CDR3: TGCGCCAGCAGCTTGGAGGGACAGGGGGCGGACAATCAGCCCCAGCATTTT. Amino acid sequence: CASSLEGQGADNQPQHF.

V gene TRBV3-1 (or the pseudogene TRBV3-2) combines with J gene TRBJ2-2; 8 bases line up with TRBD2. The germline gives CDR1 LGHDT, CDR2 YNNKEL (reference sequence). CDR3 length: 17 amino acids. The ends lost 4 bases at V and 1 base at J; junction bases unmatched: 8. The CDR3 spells CASSPPRAGGNTGELFF. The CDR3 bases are TGTGCCAGCAGCCCCCCAAGGGCGGGAGGGAACACCGGGGAGCTGTTTTTT.

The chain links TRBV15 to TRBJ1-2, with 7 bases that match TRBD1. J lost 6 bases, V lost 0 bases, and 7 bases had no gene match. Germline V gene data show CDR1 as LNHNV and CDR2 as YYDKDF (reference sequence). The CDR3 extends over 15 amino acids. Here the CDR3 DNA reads TGTGCCACCAGCAGAGAAATAGGGGGCGAGGATGGCTACACCTTC. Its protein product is CATSREIGGEDGYTF.

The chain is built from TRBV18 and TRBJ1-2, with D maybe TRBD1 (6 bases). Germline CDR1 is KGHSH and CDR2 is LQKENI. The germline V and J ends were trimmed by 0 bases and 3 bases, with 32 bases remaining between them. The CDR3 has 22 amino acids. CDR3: CASSPPPSSNSLQQGAHYGYTF. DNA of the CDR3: TGTGCCAGCTCACCACCGCCCTCCAGTAACTCCCTCCAACAGGGTGCGCACTATGGCTACACCTTC.

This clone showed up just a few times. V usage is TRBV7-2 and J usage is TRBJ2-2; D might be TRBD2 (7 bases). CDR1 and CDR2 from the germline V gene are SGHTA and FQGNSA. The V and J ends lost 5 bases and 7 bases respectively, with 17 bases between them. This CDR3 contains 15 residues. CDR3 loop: CASSPTGGRSGELFF. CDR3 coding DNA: TGTGCCAGCAGCCCCACCGGGGGGCGAAGCGGGGAGCTGTTTTTT.

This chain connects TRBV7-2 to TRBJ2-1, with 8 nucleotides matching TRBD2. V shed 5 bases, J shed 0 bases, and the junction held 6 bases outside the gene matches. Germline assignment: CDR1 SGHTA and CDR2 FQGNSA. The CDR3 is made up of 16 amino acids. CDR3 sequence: CASSPGLASSYNEQFF. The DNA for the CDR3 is TGTGCCAGCAGCCCTGGACTAGCCAGCTCCTACAATGAGCAGTTCTTC. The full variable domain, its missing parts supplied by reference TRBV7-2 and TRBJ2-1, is GAGVSQSPSNKVTEKGKDVELRCDPISGHTALYWYRQSLGQGLEFLIYFQGNSAPDKSGLPSDRFSAERTGGSVSTLTIQRTQQEDSAVYLCASSPGLASSYNEQFFGPGTRLTVL.

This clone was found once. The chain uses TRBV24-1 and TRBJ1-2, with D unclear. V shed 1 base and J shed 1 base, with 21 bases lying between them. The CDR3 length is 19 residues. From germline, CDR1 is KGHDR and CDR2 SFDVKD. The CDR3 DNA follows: TGTGCCACCAGTGATTTAACGGGATCGCGACCTCGAGTTAACTATGGCTACACCTTC. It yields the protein CATSDLTGSRPRVNYGYTF.

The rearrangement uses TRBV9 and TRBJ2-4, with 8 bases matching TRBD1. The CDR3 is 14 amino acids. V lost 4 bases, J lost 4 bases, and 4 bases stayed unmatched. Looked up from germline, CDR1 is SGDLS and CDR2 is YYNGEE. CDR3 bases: TGTGCCAGCAGCTCGGGACAGGATAAAAACATTCAGTACTTC. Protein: CASSSGQDKNIQYF.

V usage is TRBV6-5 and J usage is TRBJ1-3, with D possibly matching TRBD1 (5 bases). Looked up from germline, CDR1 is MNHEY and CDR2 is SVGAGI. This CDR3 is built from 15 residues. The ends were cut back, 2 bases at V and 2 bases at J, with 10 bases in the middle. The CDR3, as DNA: TGTGCCAGCAGTTACGGTCAGGGTACTGGAAACACCATATATTTT. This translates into CASSYGQGTGNTIYF.

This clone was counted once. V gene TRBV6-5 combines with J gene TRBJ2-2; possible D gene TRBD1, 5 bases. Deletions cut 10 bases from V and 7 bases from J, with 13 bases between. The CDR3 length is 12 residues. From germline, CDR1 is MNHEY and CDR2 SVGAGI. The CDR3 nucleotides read TGTGCCACCAGGGCTGCTGGCGGGGAGCTGTTTTTT. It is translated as CATRAAGGELFF.